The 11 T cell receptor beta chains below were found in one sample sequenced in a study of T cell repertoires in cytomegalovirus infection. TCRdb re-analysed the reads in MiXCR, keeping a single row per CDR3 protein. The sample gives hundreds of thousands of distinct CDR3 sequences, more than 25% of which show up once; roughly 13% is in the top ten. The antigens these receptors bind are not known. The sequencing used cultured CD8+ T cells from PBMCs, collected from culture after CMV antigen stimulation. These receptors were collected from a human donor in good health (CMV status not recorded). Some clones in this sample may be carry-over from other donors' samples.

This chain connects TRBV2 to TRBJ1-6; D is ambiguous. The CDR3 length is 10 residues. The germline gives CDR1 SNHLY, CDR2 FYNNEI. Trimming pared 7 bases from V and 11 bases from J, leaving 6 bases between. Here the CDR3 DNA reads TGTGCCAGCATGGGTCCACCCCTCCACTTT. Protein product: CASMGPPLHF.

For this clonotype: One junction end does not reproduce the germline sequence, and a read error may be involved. The DNA for the CDR3 is TGTGGCAGCAGTTTAGCGCAGGATGAGCAGTTCTTC. Translating gives CGSSLAQDEQFF. V is TRBV12-3 or TRBV12-4 and J is TRBJ2-1; D possibly corresponds to TRBD2 (5 bases). The CDR3 length is 12 residues.

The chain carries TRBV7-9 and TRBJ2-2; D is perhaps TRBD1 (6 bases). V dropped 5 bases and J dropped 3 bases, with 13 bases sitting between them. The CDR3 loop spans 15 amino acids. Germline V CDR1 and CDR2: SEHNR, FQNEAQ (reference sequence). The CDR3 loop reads CASSGQNRDTGELFF. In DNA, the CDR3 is TGTGCCAGCAGCGGTCAGAACAGGGACACCGGGGAGCTGTTTTTT.

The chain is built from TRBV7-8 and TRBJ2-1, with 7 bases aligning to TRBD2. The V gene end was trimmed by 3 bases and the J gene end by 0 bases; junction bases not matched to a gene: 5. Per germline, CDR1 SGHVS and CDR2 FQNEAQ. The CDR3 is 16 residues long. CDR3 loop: CASSFLAESSYNEQFF. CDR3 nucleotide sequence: TGTGCCAGCAGCTTCCTAGCGGAGAGCTCCTACAATGAGCAGTTCTTC.

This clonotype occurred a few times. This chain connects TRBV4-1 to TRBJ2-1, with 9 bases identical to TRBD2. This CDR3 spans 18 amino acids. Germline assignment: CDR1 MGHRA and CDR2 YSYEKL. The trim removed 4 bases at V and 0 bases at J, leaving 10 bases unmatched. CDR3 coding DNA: TGCGCCAGCAGCCTTTCGGGGGGTAGCGGGGGCTCCTACAATGAGCAGTTCTTC. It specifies CASSLSGGSGGSYNEQFF.

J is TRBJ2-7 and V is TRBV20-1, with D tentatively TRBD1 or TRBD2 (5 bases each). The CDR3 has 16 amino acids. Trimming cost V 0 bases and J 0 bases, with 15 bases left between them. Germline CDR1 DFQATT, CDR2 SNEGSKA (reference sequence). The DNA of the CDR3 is TGCAGTGCTAGAGATCCCCAGGGACCCAGCTCCTACGAGCAGTACTTC. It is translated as CSARDPQGPSSYEQYF.

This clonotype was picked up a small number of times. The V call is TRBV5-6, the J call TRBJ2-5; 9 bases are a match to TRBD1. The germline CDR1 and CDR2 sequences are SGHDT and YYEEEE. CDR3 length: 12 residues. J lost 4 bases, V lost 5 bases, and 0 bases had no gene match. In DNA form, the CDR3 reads TGTGCCAGCAGGGGACAGGGAGAGACCCAGTACTTC. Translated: CASRGQGETQYF.

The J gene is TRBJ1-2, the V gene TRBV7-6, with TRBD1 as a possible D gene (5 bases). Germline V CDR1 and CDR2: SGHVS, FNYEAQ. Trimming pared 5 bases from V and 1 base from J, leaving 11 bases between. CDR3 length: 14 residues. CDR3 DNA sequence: TGTGCCAGCAGCCGACGAAGGGGTAACTATGGCTACACCTTC. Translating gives CASSRRRGNYGYTF. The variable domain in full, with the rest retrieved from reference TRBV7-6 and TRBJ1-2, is GAGVSQSPRYKVTKRGQDVALRCDPISGHVSLYWYRQALGQGPEFLTYFNYEAQQDKSGLPNDRFSAERPEGSISTLTIQRTEQRDSAMYRCASSRRRGNYGYTFGSGTRLTVV.

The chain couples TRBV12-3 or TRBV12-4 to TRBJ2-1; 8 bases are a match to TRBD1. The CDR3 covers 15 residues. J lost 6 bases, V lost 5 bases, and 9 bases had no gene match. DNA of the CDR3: TGTGCCAGCAGTCAAAACGGACAGGGCTTCAATGAGCAGTTCTTC. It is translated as CASSQNGQGFNEQFF.

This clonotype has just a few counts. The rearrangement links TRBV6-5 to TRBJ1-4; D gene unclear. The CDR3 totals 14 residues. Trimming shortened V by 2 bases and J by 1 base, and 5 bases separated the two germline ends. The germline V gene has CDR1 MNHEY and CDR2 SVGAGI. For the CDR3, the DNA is TGTGCCAGCAGTTACAGCATAACTAATGAAAAACTGTTTTTT. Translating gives CASSYSITNEKLFF.

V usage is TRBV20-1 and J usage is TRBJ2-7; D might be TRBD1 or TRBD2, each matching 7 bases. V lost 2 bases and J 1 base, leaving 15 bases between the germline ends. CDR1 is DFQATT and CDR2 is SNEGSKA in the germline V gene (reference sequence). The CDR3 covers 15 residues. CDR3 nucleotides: TGCAGTGCTAGAACAGGGGAGGGTGGATCCTACGAGCAGTACTTC. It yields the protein CSARTGEGGSYEQYF.